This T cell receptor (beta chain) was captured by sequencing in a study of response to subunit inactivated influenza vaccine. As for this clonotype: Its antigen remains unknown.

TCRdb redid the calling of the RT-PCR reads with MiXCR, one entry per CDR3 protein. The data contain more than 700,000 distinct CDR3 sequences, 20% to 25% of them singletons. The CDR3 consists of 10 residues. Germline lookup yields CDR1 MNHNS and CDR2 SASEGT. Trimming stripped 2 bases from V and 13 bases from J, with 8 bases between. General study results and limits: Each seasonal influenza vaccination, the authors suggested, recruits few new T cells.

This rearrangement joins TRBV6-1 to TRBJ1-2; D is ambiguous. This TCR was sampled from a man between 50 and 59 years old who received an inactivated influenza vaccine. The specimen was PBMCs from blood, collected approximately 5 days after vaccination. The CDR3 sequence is CASSESPLTF. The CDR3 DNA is TGTGCCAGCAGTGAAAGTCCACTCACCTTC.